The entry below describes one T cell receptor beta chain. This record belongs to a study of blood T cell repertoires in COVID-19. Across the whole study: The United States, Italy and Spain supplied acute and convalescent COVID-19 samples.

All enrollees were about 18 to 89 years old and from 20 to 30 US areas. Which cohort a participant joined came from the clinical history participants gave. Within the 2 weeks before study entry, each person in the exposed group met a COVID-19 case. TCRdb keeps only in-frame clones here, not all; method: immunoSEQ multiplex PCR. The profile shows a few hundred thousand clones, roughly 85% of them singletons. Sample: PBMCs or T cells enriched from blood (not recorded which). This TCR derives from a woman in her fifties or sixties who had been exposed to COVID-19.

The CDR3 spells CASSSRGGYVNTEAFF. CDR3 coding DNA: TGTGCCAGCAGCTCCCGGGGAGGGTACGTGAACACTGAAGCTTTCTTT. The V and J genes are TRBV5-5 and TRBJ1-1; D gene ambiguous. Germline CDR1 is SGHKS and CDR2 is YYEKEE (reference sequence). This CDR3 comprises 16 residues. The V end was cut by 3 bases, the J end by 0 bases, with 15 bases between.